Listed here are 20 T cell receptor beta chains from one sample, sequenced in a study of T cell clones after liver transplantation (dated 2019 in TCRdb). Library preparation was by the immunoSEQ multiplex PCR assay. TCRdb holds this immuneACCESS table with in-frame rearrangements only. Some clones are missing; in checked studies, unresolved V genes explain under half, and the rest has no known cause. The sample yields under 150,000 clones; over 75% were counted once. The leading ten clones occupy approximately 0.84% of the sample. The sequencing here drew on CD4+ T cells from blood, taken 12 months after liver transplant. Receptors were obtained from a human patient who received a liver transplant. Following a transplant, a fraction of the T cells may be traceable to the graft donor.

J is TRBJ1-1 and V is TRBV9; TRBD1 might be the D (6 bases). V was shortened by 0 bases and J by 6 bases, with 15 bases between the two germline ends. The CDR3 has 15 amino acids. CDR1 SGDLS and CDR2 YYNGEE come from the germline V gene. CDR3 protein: CASSVEDRRSAEAFF. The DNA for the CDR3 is TGTGCCAGCAGCGTAGAAGACAGGCGCAGCGCTGAAGCTTTCTTT.

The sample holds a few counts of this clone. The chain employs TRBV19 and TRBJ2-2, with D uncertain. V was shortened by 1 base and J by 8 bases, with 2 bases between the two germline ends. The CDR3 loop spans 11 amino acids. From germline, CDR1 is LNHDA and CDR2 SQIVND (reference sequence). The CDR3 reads CASSIVGELFF. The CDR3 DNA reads TGTGCCAGTAGTATAGTTGGGGAGCTGTTTTTT.

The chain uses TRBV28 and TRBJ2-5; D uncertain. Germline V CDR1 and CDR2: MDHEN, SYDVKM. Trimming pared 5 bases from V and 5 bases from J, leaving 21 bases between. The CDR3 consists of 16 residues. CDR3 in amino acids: CASSPSGEGMIETQYF. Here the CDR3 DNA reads TGTGCCAGCAGTCCCTCCGGTGAAGGTATGATCGAGACCCAGTACTTC.

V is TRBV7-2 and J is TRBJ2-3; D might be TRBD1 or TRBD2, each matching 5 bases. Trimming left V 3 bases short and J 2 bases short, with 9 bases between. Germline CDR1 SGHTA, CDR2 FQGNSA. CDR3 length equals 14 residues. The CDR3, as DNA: TGTGCCAGCAGCTTGGGGCTAGCCACAGATACGCAGTATTTT. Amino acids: CASSLGLATDTQYF.

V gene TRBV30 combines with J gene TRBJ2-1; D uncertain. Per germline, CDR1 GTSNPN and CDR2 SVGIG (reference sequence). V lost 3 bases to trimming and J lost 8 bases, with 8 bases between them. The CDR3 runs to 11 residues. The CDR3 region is CAWSPAYEQFF. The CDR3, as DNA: TGTGCCTGGAGCCCCGCCTATGAGCAGTTCTTC.

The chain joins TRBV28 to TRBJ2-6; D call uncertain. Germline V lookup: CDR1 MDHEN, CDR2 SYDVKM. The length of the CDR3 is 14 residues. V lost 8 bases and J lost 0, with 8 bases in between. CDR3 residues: CASGLRSGANVLTF. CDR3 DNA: TGTGCCAGCGGCCTCCGCTCTGGGGCCAACGTCCTGACTTTC.

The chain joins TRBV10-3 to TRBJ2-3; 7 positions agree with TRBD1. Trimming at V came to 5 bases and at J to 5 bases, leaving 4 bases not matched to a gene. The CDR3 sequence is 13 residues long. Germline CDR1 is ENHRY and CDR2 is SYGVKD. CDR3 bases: TGTGCCATCAGTATGACAGGGAAAGATACGCAGTATTTT. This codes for CAISMTGKDTQYF.

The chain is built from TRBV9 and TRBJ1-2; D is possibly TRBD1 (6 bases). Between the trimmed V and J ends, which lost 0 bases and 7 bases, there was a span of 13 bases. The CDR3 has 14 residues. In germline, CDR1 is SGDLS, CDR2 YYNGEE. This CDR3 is CASSVGAGAGGYTF. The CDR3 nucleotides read TGTGCCAGCAGCGTAGGGGCAGGGGCCGGTGGCTACACCTTC. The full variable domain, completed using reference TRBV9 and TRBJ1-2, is DSGVTQTPKHLITATGQRVTLRCSPRSGDLSVYWYQQSLDQGLQFLIQYYNGEERAKGNILERFSAQQFPDLHSELNLSSLELGDSALYFCASSVGAGAGGYTFGSGTRLTVV.

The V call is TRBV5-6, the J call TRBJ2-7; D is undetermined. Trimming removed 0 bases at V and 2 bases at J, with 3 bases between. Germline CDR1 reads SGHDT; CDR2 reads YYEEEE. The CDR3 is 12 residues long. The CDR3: CASSLEAYEQYF. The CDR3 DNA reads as TGTGCCAGCAGCTTGGAGGCCTACGAGCAGTACTTC.

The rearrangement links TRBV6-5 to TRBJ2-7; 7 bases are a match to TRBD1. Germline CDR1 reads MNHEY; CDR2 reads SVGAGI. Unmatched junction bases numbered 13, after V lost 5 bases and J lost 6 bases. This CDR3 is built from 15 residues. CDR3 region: CASSRDLTGASEQYF. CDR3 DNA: TGTGCCAGCAGTCGAGATTTAACAGGGGCGAGCGAGCAGTACTTC.

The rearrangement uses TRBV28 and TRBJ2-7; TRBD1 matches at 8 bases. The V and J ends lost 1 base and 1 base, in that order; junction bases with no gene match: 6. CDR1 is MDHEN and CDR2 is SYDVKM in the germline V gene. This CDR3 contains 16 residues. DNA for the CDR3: TGTGCCAGCAGTTTATCCGGACAGGGTCCGTCCTACGAGCAGTACTTC. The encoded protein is CASSLSGQGPSYEQYF.

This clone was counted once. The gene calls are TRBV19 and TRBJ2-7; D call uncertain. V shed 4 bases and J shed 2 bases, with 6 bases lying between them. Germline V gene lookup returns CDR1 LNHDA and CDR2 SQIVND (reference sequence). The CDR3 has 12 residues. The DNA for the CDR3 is TGTGCCAGTAGTAGTGGGACCTACGAGCAGTACTTC. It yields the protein CASSSGTYEQYF.

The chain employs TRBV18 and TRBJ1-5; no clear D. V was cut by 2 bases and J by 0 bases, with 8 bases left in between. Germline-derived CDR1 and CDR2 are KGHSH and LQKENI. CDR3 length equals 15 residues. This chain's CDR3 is CASSPKDDSNQPQHF. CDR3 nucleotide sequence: TGTGCCAGCTCACCAAAAGACGATAGCAATCAGCCCCAGCATTTT.

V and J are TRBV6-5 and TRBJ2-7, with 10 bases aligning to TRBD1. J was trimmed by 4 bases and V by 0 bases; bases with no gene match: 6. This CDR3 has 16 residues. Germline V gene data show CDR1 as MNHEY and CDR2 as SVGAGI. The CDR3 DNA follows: TGTGCCAGCAGTTACTCGTGGGACAGGGGACTATACGAGCAGTACTTC. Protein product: CASSYSWDRGLYEQYF.

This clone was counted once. CDR3 sequence: CASIRDPGDEQYF. The CDR3 DNA sequence: TGTGCCAGCATCCGGGACCCGGGAGATGAGCAGTACTTC. This chain uses TRBV2 with TRBJ2-7; TRBD2 is a possible D gene (6 bases). V lost 7 bases and J lost 7, with 17 bases in between. The CDR3 extends over 13 amino acids. Per the germline V gene, CDR1 is SNHLY and CDR2 is FYNNEI.

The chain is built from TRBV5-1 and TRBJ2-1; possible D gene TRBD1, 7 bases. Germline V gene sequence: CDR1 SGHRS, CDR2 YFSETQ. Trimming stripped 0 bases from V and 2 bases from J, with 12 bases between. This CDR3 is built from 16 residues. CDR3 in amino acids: CASSLEEGAAYNEQFF. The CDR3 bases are TGCGCCAGCAGCTTGGAGGAGGGGGCGGCCTACAATGAGCAGTTCTTC.

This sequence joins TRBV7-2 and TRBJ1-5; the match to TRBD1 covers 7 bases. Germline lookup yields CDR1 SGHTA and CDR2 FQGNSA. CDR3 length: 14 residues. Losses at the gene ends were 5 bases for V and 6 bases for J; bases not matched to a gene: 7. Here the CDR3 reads CASSLETGPQPQHF. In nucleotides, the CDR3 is TGTGCCAGCAGCCTCGAGACAGGGCCTCAGCCCCAGCATTTT.

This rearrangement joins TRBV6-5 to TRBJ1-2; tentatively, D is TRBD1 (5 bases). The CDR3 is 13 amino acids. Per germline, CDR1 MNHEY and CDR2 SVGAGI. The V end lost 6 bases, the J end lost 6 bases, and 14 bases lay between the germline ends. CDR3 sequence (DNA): TGTGCCAGCAGCCGGGACGCCCGGGATGGCTACACCTTC. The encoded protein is CASSRDARDGYTF.

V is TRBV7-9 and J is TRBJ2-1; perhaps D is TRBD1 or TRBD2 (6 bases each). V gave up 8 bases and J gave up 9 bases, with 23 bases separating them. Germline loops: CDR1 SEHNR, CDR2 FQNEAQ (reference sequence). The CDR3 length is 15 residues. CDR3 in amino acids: CASGPGGGNLIEQFF. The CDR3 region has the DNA TGTGCCAGCGGCCCCGGGGGCGGGAACCTTATTGAGCAGTTCTTC.

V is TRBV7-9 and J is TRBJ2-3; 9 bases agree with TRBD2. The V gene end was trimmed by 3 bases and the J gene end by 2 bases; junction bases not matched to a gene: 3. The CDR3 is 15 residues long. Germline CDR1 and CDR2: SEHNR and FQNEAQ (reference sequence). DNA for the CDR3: TGTGCCAGCAGCTTGTCTAGCGGGATCACAGATACGCAGTATTTT. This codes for CASSLSSGITDTQYF.